The present entry profiles one T cell receptor (beta chain) with its context. The CDR3 consists of 16 residues. CDR1 and CDR2 from the germline V gene are SGHRS and YFSETQ. TCRdb analysed the 5' RACE reads with MiXCR anew, one entry per CDR3 protein. The sample yields roughly 1,500,000 distinct CDR3 sequences, about 32% seen once. The data belong to a study of identical twins. The sequenced sample was cord blood. The receptor was isolated from a newborn girl in good health. The chain couples TRBV5-1 to TRBJ2-1, with 14 bases fitting TRBD2. The J call is uncertain, as TRBJ2-7 better fits the DNA end. As DNA, the CDR3 is TGCGCCAGCTGCGGACTAGCGGGAGGAACCTACAATGAGCAGTACTTC. It specifies CASCGLAGGTYNEQYF.